This TCR beta chain was captured in a study of PD-L1 blockade in urothelial cancer. Turning to the study itself: Atezolizumab therapy began for patients in about 2014, dosed at 1,200 mg intravenously every 3 weeks. Study results and limitations: It was durable-benefit patients whose tumor-associated blood clones expanded more at 3 weeks.

This clone was counted once. The antigen remains unidentified. Profiling relied on immunoSEQ multiplex PCR, and the TCRdb table lists in-frame clones only, not all of them. The repertoire holds 30,000 to 40,000 clones, with roughly 36% as singletons. CDR1 SQVTM and CDR2 ANQGSEA come from the germline V gene. The CDR3 runs to 17 residues. Trimming left V 2 bases short and J 0 bases short, with 16 bases between. The origin of this receptor is a man between 60 and 70 years old with urothelial cancer. The chain carries TRBV29-1 and TRBJ2-2; D gene unclear. The source was tumor tissue, collected before atezolizumab (anti-PD-L1) treatment. The CDR3 sequence is CSVEIGRGFANTGELFF. The DNA for the CDR3 is TGCAGCGTTGAAATAGGTAGAGGCTTTGCGAACACCGGGGAGCTGTTTTTT.